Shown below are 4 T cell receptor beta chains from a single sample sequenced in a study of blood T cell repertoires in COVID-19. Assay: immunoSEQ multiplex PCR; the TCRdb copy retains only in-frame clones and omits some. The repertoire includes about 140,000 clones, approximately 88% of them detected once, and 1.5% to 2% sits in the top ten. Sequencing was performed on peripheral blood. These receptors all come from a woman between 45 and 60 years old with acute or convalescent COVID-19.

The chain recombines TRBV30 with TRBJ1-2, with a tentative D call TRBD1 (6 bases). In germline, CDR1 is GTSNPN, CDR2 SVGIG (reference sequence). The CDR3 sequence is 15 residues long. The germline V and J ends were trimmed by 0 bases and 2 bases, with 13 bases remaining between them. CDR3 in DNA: TGTGCCTGGAGTGTCCTTGAGGGGGTAAACTATGGCTACACCTTC. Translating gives CAWSVLEGVNYGYTF.

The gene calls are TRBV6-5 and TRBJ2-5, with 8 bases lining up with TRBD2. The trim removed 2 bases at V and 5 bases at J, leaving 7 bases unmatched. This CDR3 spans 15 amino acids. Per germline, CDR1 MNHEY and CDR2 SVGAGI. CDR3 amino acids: CASSYNRGGPETQYF. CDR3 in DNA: TGTGCCAGCAGTTACAATCGGGGGGGCCCGGAGACCCAGTACTTC.

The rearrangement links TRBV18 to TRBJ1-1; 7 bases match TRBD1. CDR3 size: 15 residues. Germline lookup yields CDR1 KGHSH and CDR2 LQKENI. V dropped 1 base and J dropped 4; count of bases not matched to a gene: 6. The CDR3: CASSPRQGDPTEAFF. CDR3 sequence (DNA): TGTGCCAGCTCACCACGTCAGGGGGATCCCACTGAAGCTTTCTTT.

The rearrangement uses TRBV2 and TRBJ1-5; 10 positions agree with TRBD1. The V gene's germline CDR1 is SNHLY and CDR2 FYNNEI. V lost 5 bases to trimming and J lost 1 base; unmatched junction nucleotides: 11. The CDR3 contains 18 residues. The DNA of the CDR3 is TGTGCCAGCAGTCACAGAGGACAGGGGGGTCGGAGCAATCAGCCCCAGCATTTT. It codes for CASSHRGQGGRSNQPQHF.